This paragraph reports one TCR beta chain. What it binds is not known. Germline CDR1 and CDR2: MNHNS and SASEGT. The CDR3 runs 14 residues. These data belong to a study of T cells expressing NK-cell markers. Study-level information: Researchers got TCR beta repertoires out of sorted CD3+CD56+NKG2C+, CD3+CD56+NKG2C- and CD3+CD56-NKG2C+ T cells. Serological testing identified seven of the eight sequenced donors as HCMV-seropositive and one as seronegative.

General study points: Four donors' CD3+CD56-NKG2C+ cells were dominated by the same clonotypes.

With the 5' RACE reads reprocessed, TCRdb shows one record per CDR3 protein and no DNA. The listing records roughly 450,000 distinct CDR3 sequences. Sequenced material: blood T cells: a sorted CD56 or NKG2C T cell subset, CD4+ or CD8+ T cells, or bulk PBMC T cells (not recorded which). The V gene is TRBV6-1, the J gene TRBJ1-1; the TRBD1 assignment by TCRdb is unverifiable without DNA. This receptor was taken from a woman aged 45-59 years in good health. The CDR3 region is CASSARDSAGEAFF.